This TCR beta chain was sequenced during a study of shared clonotypes between healthy human individuals. Overall study context: CD4 naive and memory got three plates each, CD8 naive two, CD8 memory one.

Methods used by the authors: Junction-only immunoSEQ data arrived without quality scores, meaning filtering differed. Method: immunoSEQ multiplex PCR; TCRdb's copy keeps in-frame clones and lacks some. V and J calls plus clone size are reproduced from that table; the DNA served to infer D and trimming. The sample lists some 2,000,000 clones, approximately 94% occurring once. Each sample came from a Caucasian adult donor living in Nashville, Tennessee. The CDR3 extends over 15 amino acids. Germline V gene lookup returns CDR1 LNHDA and CDR2 SQIVND (reference sequence). Trimming stripped 7 bases from V and 2 bases from J, with 16 bases between.

The clonotype originates from a man younger than 30 in good health. The V call is TRBV19, the J call TRBJ2-3; D could derive from TRBD1 or TRBD2 (6 bases each). What was sequenced was naive CD4+ T cells sorted from blood. Subset given: CD45RA+ positively selected. The CDR3 sequence: CASNGGTIPTDTQYF. DNA for the CDR3: TGTGCCAGTAATGGGGGGACAATCCCCACAGATACGCAGTATTTT.